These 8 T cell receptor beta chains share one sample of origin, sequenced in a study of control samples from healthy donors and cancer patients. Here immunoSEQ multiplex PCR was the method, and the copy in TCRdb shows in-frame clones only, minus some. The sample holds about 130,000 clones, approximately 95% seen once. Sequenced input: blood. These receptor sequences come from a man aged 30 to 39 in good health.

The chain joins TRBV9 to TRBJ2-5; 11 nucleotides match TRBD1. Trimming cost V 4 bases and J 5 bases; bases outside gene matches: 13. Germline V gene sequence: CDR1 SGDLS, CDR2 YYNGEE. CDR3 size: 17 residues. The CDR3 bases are TGTGCCAGCAGCCCAGGACAGGGGGCCCCGGGGGCTGAGACCCAGTACTTC. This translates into CASSPGQGAPGAETQYF.

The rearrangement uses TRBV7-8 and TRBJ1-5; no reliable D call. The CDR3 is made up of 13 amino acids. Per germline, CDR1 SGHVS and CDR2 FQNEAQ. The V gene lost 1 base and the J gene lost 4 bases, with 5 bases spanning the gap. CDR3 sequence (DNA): TGTGCCAGCAGCTTAGACGGTAATCAGCCCCAGCATTTT. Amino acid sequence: CASSLDGNQPQHF.

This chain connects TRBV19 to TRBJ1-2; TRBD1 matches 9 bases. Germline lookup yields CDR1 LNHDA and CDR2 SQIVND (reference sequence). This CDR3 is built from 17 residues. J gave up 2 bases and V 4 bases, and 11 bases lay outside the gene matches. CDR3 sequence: CASSKFTDGTGNYGYTF. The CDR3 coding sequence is TGTGCCAGTAGTAAATTTACCGACGGGACAGGGAACTATGGCTACACCTTC.

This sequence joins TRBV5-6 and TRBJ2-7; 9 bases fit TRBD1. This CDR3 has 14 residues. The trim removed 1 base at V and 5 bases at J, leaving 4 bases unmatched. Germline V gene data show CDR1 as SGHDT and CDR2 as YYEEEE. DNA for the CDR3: TGTGCCAGCAGCTTGTCCGGGACAGGGAACGAGCAGTACTTC. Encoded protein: CASSLSGTGNEQYF. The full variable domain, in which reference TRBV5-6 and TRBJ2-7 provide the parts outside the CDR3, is DAGVTQSPTHLIKTRGQQVTLRCSPKSGHDTVSWYQQALGQGPQFIFQYYEEEERQRGNFPDRFSGHQFPNYSSELNVNALLLGDSALYLCASSLSGTGNEQYFGPGTRLTVT.

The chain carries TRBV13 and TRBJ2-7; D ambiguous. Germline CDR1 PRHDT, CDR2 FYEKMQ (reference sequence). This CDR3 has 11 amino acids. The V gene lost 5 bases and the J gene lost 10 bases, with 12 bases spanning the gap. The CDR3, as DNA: TGTGCCAGCAGCAAGGGCGGTCGCCAGTACTTC. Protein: CASSKGGRQYF.

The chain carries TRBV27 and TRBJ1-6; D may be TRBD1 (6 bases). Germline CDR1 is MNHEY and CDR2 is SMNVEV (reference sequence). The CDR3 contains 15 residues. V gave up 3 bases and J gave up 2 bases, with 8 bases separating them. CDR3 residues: CASSFGGPYNSPLHF. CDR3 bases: TGTGCCAGCAGTTTCGGGGGGCCCTATAATTCACCCCTCCACTTT.

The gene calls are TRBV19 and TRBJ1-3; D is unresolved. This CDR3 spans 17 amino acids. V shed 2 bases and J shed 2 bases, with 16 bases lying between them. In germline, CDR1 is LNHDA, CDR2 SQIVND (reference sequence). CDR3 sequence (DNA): TGTGCCAGTAGTATAATGGCGGGTTGGTCTGCTGGAAACACCATATATTTT. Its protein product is CASSIMAGWSAGNTIYF.

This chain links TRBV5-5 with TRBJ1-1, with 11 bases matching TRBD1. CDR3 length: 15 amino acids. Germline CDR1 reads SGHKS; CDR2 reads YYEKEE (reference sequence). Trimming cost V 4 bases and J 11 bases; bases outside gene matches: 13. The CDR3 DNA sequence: TGTGCCAGCAGCGGCTGGGGACAGGGGGAATATAGGGCTTTCTTT. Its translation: CASSGWGQGEYRAFF.